Each of the 11 T cell receptor beta chains below was sequenced from the same sample in a study. TCRdb ran MiXCR on the 5' RACE reads and lists one entry per CDR3 protein. There are roughly 42,000 distinct CDR3 sequences in the sample; over 25% occur only once, and roughly 4% lies in the top ten. The sequenced material came from tumor-infiltrating memory CD4+ T cells sorted from the breast tumor. As for subset: memory CD4+ T cells, CD4+CD45RO+CD25-. The receptors here all came from a female donor with breast cancer.

The chain is built from TRBV11-1 and TRBJ2-1; TRBD2 agrees at 9 bases. The germline V gene has CDR1 SGHAT and CDR2 FQDESV (reference sequence). The CDR3 covers 18 residues. The V and J ends lost 3 bases and 1 base, in that order; junction bases with no gene match: 10. The DNA for the CDR3 is TGTGCCAGCAGCTTCTTTAGCGGGAGTGCCCTGTCCTACAATGAGCAGTTCTTC. It specifies CASSFFSGSALSYNEQFF.

There are a few counts of this clonotype. V usage is TRBV7-9 and J usage is TRBJ1-4; TRBD1 agrees at 7 bases. This CDR3 has 14 amino acids. The V and J ends lost 5 bases and 4 bases, in that order; junction bases with no gene match: 4. The germline V gene has CDR1 SEHNR and CDR2 FQNEAQ (reference sequence). The CDR3 DNA reads TGTGCCAGCAGCCTCCGGGACAGTAATGAAAAACTGTTTTTT. This translates into CASSLRDSNEKLFF.

V usage is TRBV12-3 or TRBV12-4 and J usage is TRBJ2-3; no firm D call. Trimming stripped 1 base from V and 1 base from J, with 6 bases between. The CDR3 runs 14 residues. CDR3 region: CASSLGSGTDTQYF. For the CDR3, the DNA is TGTGCCAGCAGTTTAGGGTCAGGCACAGATACGCAGTATTTT.

This clonotype was counted only a few times. This sequence joins TRBV7-3 and TRBJ2-6; D is ambiguous. CDR1 and CDR2 from the germline V gene are SGHTA and FQGTGA. The CDR3 consists of 14 residues. Trimming removed 4 bases from V and 0 bases from J, with 4 bases in between. CDR3 DNA: TGTGCCAGCAGCTACCACTCTGGGGCCAACGTCCTGACTTTC. Its translation is CASSYHSGANVLTF.

The gene calls are TRBV7-6 and TRBJ2-5; D is ambiguous. The germline gives CDR1 SGHVS, CDR2 FNYEAQ. Trimming left V 2 bases short and J 4 bases short, with 14 bases between. There are 15 residues in the CDR3. The CDR3 spells CASSLRPGPSETQYF. CDR3 DNA: TGTGCCAGCAGCTTAAGGCCCGGCCCTTCAGAGACCCAGTACTTC.

A note on this clonotype: This may stem from a read error, because a much larger clone lies one nucleotide away. This sequence joins TRBV29-1 and TRBJ2-7, with D maybe TRBD1 (5 bases). Germline CDR1 is SQVTM and CDR2 is ANQGSEA. This CDR3 has 14 amino acids. The CDR3 DNA is TGCGGCGTGACTCCCCAGGGTGACTCCTACGAGCAGTACTTC. This codes for CGVTPQGDSYEQYF.

This clonotype was counted only a few times. This chain joins TRBV5-1 and TRBJ2-2, with unresolved D. Germline loops: CDR1 SGHRS, CDR2 YFSETQ. Trimming stripped 1 base from V and 2 bases from J, with 12 bases between. The CDR3 has 16 residues. The CDR3 nucleotides are TGCGCCAGCAGCTTGTCTGTCAGCTACAACACCGGGGAGCTGTTTTTT. This encodes CASSLSVSYNTGELFF.

This clonotype was recorded at least ten times. The chain employs TRBV27 and TRBJ2-3; D is ambiguous. Germline assignment: CDR1 MNHEY and CDR2 SMNVEV (reference sequence). With 6 bases removed from V and 6 bases from J, the gap between germline ends came to 16 bases. The CDR3 is 14 amino acids. CDR3 coding DNA: TGTGCCAGCAGCCATAACCCCCCCCCGGATACGCAGTATTTT. This codes for CASSHNPPPDTQYF.

This clonotype has only a few counts. This chain joins TRBV5-5 and TRBJ2-1; D gene uncertain. CDR3 length equals 14 residues. The V end lost 4 bases, the J end lost 4 bases, and 12 bases lay between the germline ends. Germline CDR1 reads SGHKS; CDR2 reads YYEKEE (reference sequence). For the CDR3, the DNA is TGTGCCAGCAGCAAAGAATATCGTTACAATGAGCAGTTCTTC. Protein: CASSKEYRYNEQFF.

This clonotype occurred a few times. The chain has TRBV12-3 or TRBV12-4 and TRBJ2-2; 9 nucleotides agree with TRBD1. The length of the CDR3 is 15 residues. V trimming: 4 bases; J trimming: 5 bases; junction bases outside the gene matches: 5. The CDR3 spells CASSSDRGKTGELFF. CDR3 DNA: TGTGCCAGCAGTTCGGACAGGGGAAAGACCGGGGAGCTGTTTTTT.

This clonotype was detected only a few times. CDR3 nucleotides: TGTGCCAGCGGCTACTCGGAGGGGGGGTATGAGCAGTTCTTC. Encoded protein: CASGYSEGGYEQFF. J is TRBJ2-1 and V is TRBV7-3; D might be TRBD2 (7 bases). V was clipped by 8 bases and J by 8 bases, with 19 bases between them. Germline V gene data show CDR1 as SGHTA and CDR2 as FQGTGA. CDR3 size: 14 residues. The whole variable domain, remainder taken from reference TRBV7-3 and TRBJ2-1, is GAGVSQTPSNKVTEKGKYVELRCDPISGHTALYWYRQSLGQGPEFLIYFQGTGAADDSGLPNDRFFAVRPEGSVSTLKIQRTERGDSAVYLCASGYSEGGYEQFFGPGTRLTVL.